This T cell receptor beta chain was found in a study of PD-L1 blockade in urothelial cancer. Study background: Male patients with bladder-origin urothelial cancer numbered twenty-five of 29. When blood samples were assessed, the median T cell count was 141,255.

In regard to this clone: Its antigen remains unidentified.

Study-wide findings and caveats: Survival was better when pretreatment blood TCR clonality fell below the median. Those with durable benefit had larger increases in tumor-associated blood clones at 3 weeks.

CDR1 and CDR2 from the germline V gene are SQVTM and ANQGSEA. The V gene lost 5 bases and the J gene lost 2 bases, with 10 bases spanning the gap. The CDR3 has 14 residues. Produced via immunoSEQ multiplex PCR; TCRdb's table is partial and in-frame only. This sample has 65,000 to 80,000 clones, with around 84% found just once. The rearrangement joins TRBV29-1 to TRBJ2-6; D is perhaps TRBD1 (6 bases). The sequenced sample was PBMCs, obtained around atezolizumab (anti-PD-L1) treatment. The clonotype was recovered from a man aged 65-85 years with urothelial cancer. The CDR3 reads CSVQQGPGANVLTF. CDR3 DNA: TGCAGCGTTCAACAGGGTCCTGGGGCCAACGTCCTGACTTTC. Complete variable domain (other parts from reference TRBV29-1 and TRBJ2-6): SAVISQKPSRDICQRGTSLTIQCQVDSQVTMMFWYRQQPGQSLTLIATANQGSEATYESGFVIDKFPISRPNLTFSTLTVSNMSPEDSSIYLCSVQQGPGANVLTFGAGSRLTVL.